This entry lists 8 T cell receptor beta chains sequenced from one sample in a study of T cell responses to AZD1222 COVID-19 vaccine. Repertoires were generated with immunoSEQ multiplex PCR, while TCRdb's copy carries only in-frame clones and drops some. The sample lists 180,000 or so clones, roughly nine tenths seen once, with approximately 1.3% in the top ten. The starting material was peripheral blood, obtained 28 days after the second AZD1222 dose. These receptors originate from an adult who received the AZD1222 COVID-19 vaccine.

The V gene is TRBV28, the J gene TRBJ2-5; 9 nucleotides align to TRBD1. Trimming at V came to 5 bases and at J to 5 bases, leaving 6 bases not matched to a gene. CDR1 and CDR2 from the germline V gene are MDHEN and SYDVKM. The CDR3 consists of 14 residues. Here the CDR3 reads CASSRDRVGETQYF. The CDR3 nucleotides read TGTGCCAGCAGTCGGGACAGGGTAGGGGAGACCCAGTACTTC.

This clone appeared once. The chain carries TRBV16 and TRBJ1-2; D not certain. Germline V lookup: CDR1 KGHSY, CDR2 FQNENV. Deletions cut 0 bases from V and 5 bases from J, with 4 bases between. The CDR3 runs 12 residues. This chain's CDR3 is CASSQSTYGYTF. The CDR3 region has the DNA TGTGCCAGCAGCCAATCGACGTATGGCTACACCTTC.

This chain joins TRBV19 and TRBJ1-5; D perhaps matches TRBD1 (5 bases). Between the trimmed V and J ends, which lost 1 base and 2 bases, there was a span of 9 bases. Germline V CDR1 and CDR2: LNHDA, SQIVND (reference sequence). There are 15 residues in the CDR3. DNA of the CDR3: TGTGCCAGTAGTATAGTTGCACAGGGCAATCAGCCCCAGCATTTT. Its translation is CASSIVAQGNQPQHF.

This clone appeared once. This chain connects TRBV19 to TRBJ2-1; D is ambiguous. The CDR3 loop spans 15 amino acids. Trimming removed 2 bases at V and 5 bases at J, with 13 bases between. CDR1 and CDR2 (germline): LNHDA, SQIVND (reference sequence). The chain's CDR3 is CASSIQLRTHNEQFF. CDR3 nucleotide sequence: TGTGCCAGTAGTATACAGCTTCGGACCCACAATGAGCAGTTCTTC.

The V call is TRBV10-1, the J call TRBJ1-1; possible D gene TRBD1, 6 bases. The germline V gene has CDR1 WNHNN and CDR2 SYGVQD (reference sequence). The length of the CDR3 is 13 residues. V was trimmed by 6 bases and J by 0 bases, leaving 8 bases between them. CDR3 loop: CASRQGLNTEAFF. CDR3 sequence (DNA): TGCGCCAGCAGACAGGGCTTGAACACTGAAGCTTTCTTT.

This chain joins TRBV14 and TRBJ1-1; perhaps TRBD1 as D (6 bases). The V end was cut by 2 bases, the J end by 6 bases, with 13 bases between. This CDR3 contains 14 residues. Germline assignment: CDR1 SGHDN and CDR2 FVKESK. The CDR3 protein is CASSQLAGASEAFF. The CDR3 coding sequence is TGTGCCAGCAGCCAACTCGCAGGGGCCTCTGAAGCTTTCTTT. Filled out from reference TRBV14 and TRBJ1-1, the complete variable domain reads EAGVTQFPSHSVIEKGQTVTLRCDPISGHDNLYWYRRVMGKEIKFLLHFVKESKQDESGMPNNRFLAERTGGTYSTLKVQPAELEDSGVYFCASSQLAGASEAFFGQGTRLTVV.

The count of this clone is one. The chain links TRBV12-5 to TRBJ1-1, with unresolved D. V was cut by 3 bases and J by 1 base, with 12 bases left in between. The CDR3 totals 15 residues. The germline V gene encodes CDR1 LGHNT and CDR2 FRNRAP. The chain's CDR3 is CASGLPGAGNTEAFF. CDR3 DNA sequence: TGTGCTAGTGGTTTACCGGGAGCAGGGAACACTGAAGCTTTCTTT.

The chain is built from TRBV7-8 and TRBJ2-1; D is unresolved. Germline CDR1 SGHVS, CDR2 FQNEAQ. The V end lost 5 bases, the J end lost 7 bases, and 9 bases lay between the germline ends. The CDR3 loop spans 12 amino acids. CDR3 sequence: CASSPATNEQFF. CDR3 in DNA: TGTGCCAGCAGCCCAGCTACTAATGAGCAGTTCTTC. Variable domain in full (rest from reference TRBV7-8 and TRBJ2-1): GAGVSQSPRYKVAKRGQDVALRCDPISGHVSLFWYQQALGQGPEFLTYFQNEAQLDKSGLPSDRFFAERPEGSVSTLKIQRTQQEDSAVYLCASSPATNEQFFGPGTRLTVL.